This T cell receptor beta chain derives from a study of blood T cell repertoires in COVID-19. Background on the study: Whether acute or convalescent, the COVID-19 samples came from the United States, Italy and Spain. Nucleic acid was either cDNA or gDNA, and it came from T cells, B-cell-depleted T cells, or PBMCs.

The protocol was immunoSEQ multiplex PCR, while the TCRdb copy is restricted to in-frame clones and leaves out a portion. The table includes roughly 300,000 clones, around four fifths detected once. V was trimmed by 2 bases and J by 2 bases, leaving 13 bases between them. The germline V gene has CDR1 SGHRS and CDR2 YFSETQ. The CDR3 spans 15 residues. The sequenced sample consisted of peripheral blood. The chain recombines TRBV5-1 with TRBJ1-1; no clear D. This clonotype was obtained from a woman in her 50s with acute or convalescent COVID-19. The CDR3 protein is CASSFLGAGNTEAFF. The DNA of the CDR3 is TGCGCCAGCAGCTTTTTAGGCGCGGGAAACACTGAAGCTTTCTTT.